The 22 T cell receptor beta chains below all came from one sample that was sequenced in a study of cytomegalovirus exposure and HLA in healthy donors. The PCR contained 60 Vbeta and 13 Jbeta primers. Profiling relied on immunoSEQ multiplex PCR, and the TCRdb table lists in-frame clones only, not all of them. The sample table sets out over 100,000 clones. The specimen sequenced was PBMCs. These receptors all stem from a man aged 40-55 years in good health and CMV-seropositive.

The DNA of the CDR3 is TGTGCCAGCAGTGAGGAGGGGGGGATGAGCACCGGGGAGCTGTTTTTT. Protein product: CASSEEGGMSTGELFF. The rearrangement links TRBV2 to TRBJ2-2; D is possibly TRBD2 (7 bases). Germline CDR1 and CDR2: SNHLY and FYNNEI. This CDR3 has 16 residues. The V end was cut by 3 bases, the J end by 4 bases, with 15 bases between.

Concerning this clone itself: The sample has other DNA sequences that encode this CDR3 too. J is TRBJ1-5 and V is TRBV5-1, with no clear D. Germline assignment: CDR1 SGHRS and CDR2 YFSETQ. This CDR3 has 13 amino acids. V shed 2 bases and J shed 5 bases, with 8 bases lying between them. CDR3 sequence reads: CASSFEGDQPQHF. The CDR3 DNA is TGCGCCAGCAGCTTCGAAGGAGATCAGCCCCAGCATTTT.

The V call is TRBV5-5, the J call TRBJ2-2, with 10 bases lining up with TRBD2. Germline values: CDR1 SGHKS, CDR2 YYEKEE (reference sequence). This CDR3 has 17 amino acids. The V gene end was trimmed by 4 bases and the J gene end by 1 base; junction bases not matched to a gene: 7. CDR3 sequence: CASSPQPSGGNTGELFF. The CDR3 DNA follows: TGTGCCAGCAGCCCACAACCTAGCGGGGGGAACACCGGGGAGCTGTTTTTT. Looking up the rest from reference TRBV5-5 and TRBJ2-2 gives the full variable domain: DAGVTQSPTHLIKTRGQQVTLRCSPISGHKSVSWYQQVLGQGPQFIFQYYEKEERGRGNFPDRFSARQFPNYSSELNVNALLLGDSALYLCASSPQPSGGNTGELFFGEGSRLTVL.

On this clone: Because the CDR3's place on the DNA is in doubt, the DNA is left out and the CDR3 is given as listed by TCRdb. This chain connects TRBV28 to TRBJ1-1. The length of the CDR3 is 15 amino acids, counting both ends. Germline-derived CDR1 and CDR2 are MDHEN and SYDVKM. This chain's CDR3 is CASSLSPLGTEVNLF.

The V and J genes are TRBV7-9 and TRBJ2-3, with D possibly matching TRBD2 (6 bases). Germline V gives CDR1 SEHNR, CDR2 FQNEAQ (reference sequence). The V and J ends lost 5 bases and 4 bases respectively, with 19 bases between them. CDR3 length: 16 residues. The CDR3 coding sequence is TGTGCCAGCAGCCCATTGAGGGACTTCAGGGCAGATACGCAGTATTTT. As protein: CASSPLRDFRADTQYF.

The chain uses TRBV5-1 and TRBJ2-2, with 9 bases lining up with TRBD2. Looked up from germline, CDR1 is SGHRS and CDR2 is YFSETQ. V lost 4 bases to trimming and J lost 5 bases; unmatched junction nucleotides: 6. The CDR3 is 15 residues long. The CDR3 is CASSGGLAATGELFF. Here the CDR3 DNA reads TGCGCCAGCAGCGGGGGACTAGCTGCAACCGGGGAGCTGTTTTTT. The full variable domain, in which reference TRBV5-1 and TRBJ2-2 provide the parts outside the CDR3, is KAGVTQTPRYLIKTRGQQVTLSCSPISGHRSVSWYQQTPGQGLQFLFEYFSETQRNKGNFPGRFSGRQFSNSRSEMNVSTLELGDSALYLCASSGGLAATGELFFGEGSRLTVL.

This chain joins TRBV19 and TRBJ2-2, with D perhaps TRBD2 (5 bases). The CDR3 totals 13 residues. In germline, CDR1 is LNHDA, CDR2 SQIVND (reference sequence). The V and J ends lost 4 bases and 5 bases respectively, with 8 bases between them. The CDR3 is CASSNRGTGELFF. CDR3 sequence (DNA): TGTGCCAGTAGTAATCGGGGAACCGGGGAGCTGTTTTTT.

The V call is TRBV10-1, the J call TRBJ2-2, with 7 bases matching TRBD1. Germline assignment: CDR1 WNHNN and CDR2 SYGVQD (reference sequence). V lost 0 bases to trimming and J lost 4 bases; unmatched junction nucleotides: 11. This CDR3 has 18 amino acids. The chain's CDR3 is CASSESLGKQGPTGELFF. The CDR3 DNA is TGCGCCAGCAGTGAGTCCCTCGGAAAACAGGGGCCCACCGGGGAGCTGTTTTTT.

The V call is TRBV7-9, the J call TRBJ2-1; the match to TRBD2 covers 14 bases. The CDR3 contains 15 residues. After removal of 5 bases from V and 8 bases from J, the junction contained 5 bases not matched to a gene. Per germline, CDR1 SEHNR and CDR2 FQNEAQ (reference sequence). The CDR3 DNA reads as TGTGCCAGCAGCCCCCAGGGACTAGCGGGAGATGAGCAGTTCTTC. Translating it yields CASSPQGLAGDEQFF.

V usage is TRBV6-5 and J usage is TRBJ2-7; D perhaps matches TRBD2 (5 bases). V was trimmed by 2 bases and J by 2 bases, leaving 13 bases between them. Germline lookup yields CDR1 MNHEY and CDR2 SVGAGI. The CDR3 is made up of 15 amino acids. CDR3 in amino acids: CASSYRGSWAYEQYF. CDR3 coding DNA: TGTGCCAGCAGTTACCGCGGGTCTTGGGCCTACGAGCAGTACTTC.

The chain has TRBV10-2 and TRBJ2-3, with unresolved D. Germline V CDR1 and CDR2: WSHSY, SAAADI. CDR3 length equals 15 residues. The germline V and J ends were trimmed by 4 bases and 0 bases, with 11 bases remaining between them. CDR3 sequence: CASSGFRQSTDTQYF. The DNA of the CDR3 is TGCGCCAGCAGTGGGTTCAGGCAAAGCACAGATACGCAGTATTTT.

The CDR3, as DNA: TGTGCCACCAGCATTGGGAGACTGAGTCCCGCTAACTATGGCTACACCTTC. Amino acid sequence: CATSIGRLSPANYGYTF. The chain is built from TRBV15 and TRBJ1-2; no clear D gene. The germline V gene encodes CDR1 LNHNV and CDR2 YYDKDF (reference sequence). CDR3 length: 17 residues. V was trimmed by 4 bases and J by 0 bases, leaving 18 bases between them. The complete variable domain, with remaining parts taken from reference TRBV15 and TRBJ1-2, reads DAMVIQNPRYQVTQFGKPVTLSCSQTLNHNVMYWYQQKSSQAPKLLFHYYDKDFNNEADTPDNFQSRRPNTSFCFLDIRSPGLGDTAMYLCATSIGRLSPANYGYTFGSGTRLTVV.

The chain has TRBV6-1 and TRBJ1-4, with D possibly TRBD1 on 5 matching bases. Germline lookup yields CDR1 MNHNS and CDR2 SASEGT. The CDR3 contains 15 residues. Trimming removed 6 bases at V and 3 bases at J, with 14 bases between. The CDR3 here is CASSIGVLANEKLFF. Here the CDR3 DNA reads TGTGCCAGCAGCATAGGGGTATTGGCTAATGAAAAACTGTTTTTT.

The V call is TRBV19, the J call TRBJ1-1; D is ambiguous. CDR3 length: 15 amino acids. Trimming shortened V by 2 bases and J by 1 base, and 11 bases separated the two germline ends. Germline loops: CDR1 LNHDA, CDR2 SQIVND (reference sequence). The CDR3 loop is CASSIRGQANTEAFF. The CDR3 DNA sequence: TGTGCCAGTAGTATAAGAGGGCAGGCGAACACTGAAGCTTTCTTT.

V gene TRBV5-6 combines with J gene TRBJ2-2, with TRBD2 identical over 7 bases. The V segment lost 4 bases and the J segment 6 bases; nucleotides outside the gene matches: 15. Per germline, CDR1 SGHDT and CDR2 YYEEEE. There are 17 residues in the CDR3. The CDR3 DNA reads as TGTGCCAGCAGCCTCCGGGGACGCGGGAGATTATCCGGGGAGCTGTTTTTT. Its translation is CASSLRGRGRLSGELFF.

The chain carries TRBV28 and TRBJ1-1, with 9 bases matching TRBD1. V dropped 3 bases and J dropped 7; count of bases not matched to a gene: 9. The CDR3 has 15 residues. Looked up from germline, CDR1 is MDHEN and CDR2 is SYDVKM. DNA for the CDR3: TGTGCCAGCAGTTTGAGTGGGACAGGGTATAGTGAAGCTTTCTTT. This codes for CASSLSGTGYSEAFF.

This chain links TRBV6-1 with TRBJ1-2, with 9 nucleotides matching TRBD1. The CDR3 has 14 residues. Unmatched junction bases numbered 3, after V lost 7 bases and J lost 0 bases. Germline V CDR1 and CDR2: MNHNS, SASEGT. The CDR3 DNA reads as TGTGCCAGCATGGGACAGGGAGCTAACTATGGCTACACCTTC. Translated: CASMGQGANYGYTF.

The CDR3 reads CASSFGLAGNEQYF. The CDR3 nucleotides are TGTGCCAGCAGCTTCGGACTAGCCGGGAACGAGCAGTACTTC. The chain joins TRBV5-6 to TRBJ2-5; TRBD2 matches 8 bases. The J call may be wrong; the DNA end is better matched by TRBJ2-7. Germline lookup yields CDR1 SGHDT and CDR2 YYEEEE. This CDR3 region has 14 residues.

The rearrangement uses TRBV11-2 and TRBJ1-1, with D possibly TRBD1 on 5 matching bases. This CDR3 spans 15 amino acids. Germline assignment: CDR1 SGHAT and CDR2 FQNNGV. The V end lost 5 bases, the J end lost 7 bases, and 20 bases lay between the germline ends. The CDR3 sequence: CASSPWAGSSNEAFF. The DNA for the CDR3 is TGTGCCAGCAGCCCCTGGGCAGGGTCGTCCAATGAAGCTTTCTTT.

This rearrangement joins TRBV2 to TRBJ2-1, with 14 nucleotides matching TRBD2. The V and J ends lost 6 bases and 2 bases, in that order; junction bases with no gene match: 6. Germline CDR1 and CDR2: SNHLY and FYNNEI. This CDR3 comprises 17 residues. DNA of the CDR3: TGTGCCAGCAGCCGGACTAGCGGGAGGTCCCCCTACAATGAGCAGTTCTTC. Residues: CASSRTSGRSPYNEQFF.

The chain joins TRBV5-6 to TRBJ2-7; no reliable D call. The CDR3 extends over 14 amino acids. V was shortened by 5 bases and J by 3 bases, with 15 bases between the two germline ends. Germline V gives CDR1 SGHDT, CDR2 YYEEEE. The CDR3 is CASSYTDMGYEQYF. CDR3 DNA: TGTGCCAGCAGTTATACAGATATGGGCTACGAGCAGTACTTC.

V gene TRBV5-4 combines with J gene TRBJ2-3, with D perhaps TRBD2 (5 bases). Germline lookup yields CDR1 SGHNT and CDR2 YYREEE (reference sequence). This CDR3 has 16 amino acids. Trimming left V 4 bases short and J 2 bases short, with 17 bases between. CDR3 bases: TGTGCCAGCAGCCCGGACTCGTCGGGAACCACAGATACGCAGTATTTT. As protein: CASSPDSSGTTDTQYF.